This T cell receptor beta chain emerged from a study of blood T cell repertoires in COVID-19. Produced via immunoSEQ multiplex PCR; TCRdb's table is partial and in-frame only. Of 130,000 or so clones in the sample, about 70% were seen once. The clonotype was recovered from a woman in her 70s with acute or convalescent COVID-19. Sequenced: peripheral blood.

DNA of the CDR3: TGCGCCAGCAGCCAAACTAGCGGGAGTCGCACCGGGGAGCTGTTTTTT. This encodes CASSQTSGSRTGELFF. J is TRBJ2-2 and V is TRBV4-1; TRBD2 agrees at 11 bases. Looked up from germline, CDR1 is MGHRA and CDR2 is YSYEKL. This CDR3 comprises 16 residues. The ends lost 2 bases at V and 4 bases at J; junction bases unmatched: 3.